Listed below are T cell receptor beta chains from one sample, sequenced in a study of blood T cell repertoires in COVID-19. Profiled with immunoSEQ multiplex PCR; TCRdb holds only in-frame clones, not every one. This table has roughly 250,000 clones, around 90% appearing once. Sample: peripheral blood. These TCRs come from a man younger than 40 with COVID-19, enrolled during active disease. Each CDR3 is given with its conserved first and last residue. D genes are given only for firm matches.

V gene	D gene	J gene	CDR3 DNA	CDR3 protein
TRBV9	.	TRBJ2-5	TGTGCCAGCAGCGTAGTAGAACTTGGGACCCAGTACTTC	CASSVVELGTQYF
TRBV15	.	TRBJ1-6	TGTGCCACCAGCGGTATAACCGGGACAACTGATTCACCCCTCCACTTT	CATSGITGTTDSPLHF
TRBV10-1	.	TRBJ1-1	TGCGCCAGCAGTGCTCAGGGACAGAACACTGAAGCTTTCTTT	CASSAQGQNTEAFF
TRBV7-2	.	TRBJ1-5	TGTGCCAGCAGCCCCCGACTGAATCAGCCCCAGCATTTT	CASSPRLNQPQHF
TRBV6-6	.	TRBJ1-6	TGTGCCAGCAGTTACTCTGGGCCAAGGTTTAATTCACCCCTCCACTTT	CASSYSGPRFNSPLHF
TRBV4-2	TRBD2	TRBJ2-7	TGTGCCAGCAGCCTAAGCGGGGTTAGCGGGGGATCCTACGAGCAGTACTTC	CASSLSGVSGGSYEQYF
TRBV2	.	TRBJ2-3	TGTGCCAGCAGTGTCCTGGATACGCAGTATTTT	CASSVLDTQYF
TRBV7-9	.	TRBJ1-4	TGTGCCAGCAGCTTGTCAGGGGCTTACGAAAAACTGTTTTTT	CASSLSGAYEKLFF
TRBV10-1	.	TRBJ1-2	TGCGCCAGCAGTGCGACGGGGAACTATGGCTACACCTTC	CASSATGNYGYTF
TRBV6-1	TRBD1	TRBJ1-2	TGTGCCAGCAGTGAATCCCAGGGGGCGCATGGCTACACCTTC	CASSESQGAHGYTF